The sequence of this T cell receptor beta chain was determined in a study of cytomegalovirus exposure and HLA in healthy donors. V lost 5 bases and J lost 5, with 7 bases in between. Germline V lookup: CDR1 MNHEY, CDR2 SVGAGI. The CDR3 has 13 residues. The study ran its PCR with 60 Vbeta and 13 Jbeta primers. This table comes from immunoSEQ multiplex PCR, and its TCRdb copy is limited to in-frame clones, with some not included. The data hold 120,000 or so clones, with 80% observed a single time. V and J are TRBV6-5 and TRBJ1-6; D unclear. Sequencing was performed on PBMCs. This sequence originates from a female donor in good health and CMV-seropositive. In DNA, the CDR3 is TGTGCCAGCAGTCCAACGGATAATTCACCCCTCCACTTT. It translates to CASSPTDNSPLHF.